A single sample is the source of the 29 T cell receptor beta chains below, sequenced in a study of cytomegalovirus exposure and HLA in healthy donors. Amplification used 60 Vbeta primers and 13 Jbeta primers. Generated by immunoSEQ multiplex PCR, the TCRdb table keeps only in-frame clones and is missing some. This sample has around 99,000 clones, with 65% to 80% found just once. The specimen was PBMCs. These receptors were obtained from a male donor in good health and CMV-seronegative.

This chain uses TRBV18 with TRBJ1-1, with D maybe TRBD1 (6 bases). The CDR3 consists of 14 residues. The germline gives CDR1 KGHSH, CDR2 LQKENI. With 3 bases removed from V and 1 base from J, the gap between germline ends came to 9 bases. The DNA of the CDR3 is TGTGCCAGCTCACCGGCGGACAGGAACACTGAAGCTTTCTTT. Protein: CASSPADRNTEAFF.

The V call is TRBV5-1, the J call TRBJ1-1; D remains ambiguous. The CDR3 totals 14 residues. CDR1 and CDR2 (germline): SGHRS, YFSETQ. Trimming took off 1 base at V and 4 bases at J, with 11 bases between the two ends. The CDR3, as DNA: TGCGCCAGCAGCTTGCCGTCCGAGGGCACTGAAGCTTTCTTT. Translating it yields CASSLPSEGTEAFF. Complete variable domain (other parts from reference TRBV5-1 and TRBJ1-1): KAGVTQTPRYLIKTRGQQVTLSCSPISGHRSVSWYQQTPGQGLQFLFEYFSETQRNKGNFPGRFSGRQFSNSRSEMNVSTLELGDSALYLCASSLPSEGTEAFFGQGTRLTVV.

This clone was counted only a few times. This chain connects TRBV7-9 to TRBJ2-1; 9 bases match TRBD2. The CDR3 covers 16 residues. V lost 3 bases to trimming and J lost 2 bases; unmatched junction nucleotides: 5. CDR1 SEHNR and CDR2 FQNEAQ come from the germline V gene (reference sequence). The CDR3 sequence is CASSLNLAGPYNEQFF. In nucleotides, the CDR3 is TGTGCCAGCAGCTTGAACCTAGCGGGACCCTACAATGAGCAGTTCTTC.

The V and J genes are TRBV10-3 and TRBJ2-5; 8 bases map to TRBD1. V was pared by 6 bases and J by 4 bases, with 4 bases of the junction left unmatched. The CDR3 extends over 13 amino acids. Germline loops: CDR1 ENHRY, CDR2 SYGVKD. CDR3 DNA sequence: TGTGCCATCAGGTCGACAGGGGTAGAGACCCAGTACTTC. It codes for CAIRSTGVETQYF.

The V call is TRBV30, the J call TRBJ2-7; the match to TRBD2 covers 9 bases. This CDR3 region has 14 residues. Germline trimming cut 4 bases from V and 3 bases from J; bases unmatched to any gene: 7. CDR1 is GTSNPN, CDR2 SVGIG, per germline (reference sequence). In DNA, the CDR3 is TGTGCCTGGACTTCAGCGGGAGGCATCTACGAGCAGTACTTC. Amino acid sequence: CAWTSAGGIYEQYF.

The chain combines TRBV10-3 with TRBJ1-1; TRBD1 matches at 8 bases. Trimming cost V 8 bases and J 0 bases; bases outside gene matches: 5. The CDR3 runs to 14 residues. Germline CDR1 is ENHRY and CDR2 is SYGVKD. This chain's CDR3 is CAIGRTGMNTEAFF. Written as DNA, the CDR3 is TGTGCCATCGGCCGGACAGGGATGAACACTGAAGCTTTCTTT.

This chain joins TRBV19 and TRBJ2-1, with a possible D match to TRBD2 (6 bases). This CDR3 is 16 amino acids long. Germline V gene lookup returns CDR1 LNHDA and CDR2 SQIVND (reference sequence). Trimming cost V 3 bases and J 0 bases, with 12 bases left between them. For the CDR3, the DNA is TGTGCCAGTAGTATTTACCCTAGCGCCTCCTACAATGAGCAGTTCTTC. This encodes CASSIYPSASYNEQFF.

This chain joins TRBV6-4 and TRBJ1-2; no reliable D call. The ends were cut back, 3 bases at V and 7 bases at J, with 9 bases in the middle. There are 12 residues in the CDR3. CDR1 is MRHNA, CDR2 SNTAGT, per germline. CDR3 protein: CASSDHPGGYTF. CDR3 DNA sequence: TGTGCCAGCAGTGATCACCCGGGTGGCTACACCTTC.

V is TRBV27 and J is TRBJ1-1; D is uncertain. The CDR3 is made up of 13 amino acids. Trimming took off 5 bases at V and 3 bases at J, with 10 bases between the two ends. CDR1 is MNHEY and CDR2 is SMNVEV in the germline V gene (reference sequence). CDR3 residues: CASSLDKYTEAFF. The DNA of the CDR3 is TGTGCCAGCAGTCTTGACAAGTACACTGAAGCTTTCTTT.

This clone has more than one count but fewer than ten. The chain links TRBV19 to TRBJ2-7; 8 nucleotides line up with TRBD1. This CDR3 region has 14 residues. The junction had 3 bases not matched to a gene; V was cut back by 5 bases and J by 0 bases. Germline lookup yields CDR1 LNHDA and CDR2 SQIVND (reference sequence). The CDR3 loop is CASSAGTGSYEQYF. The CDR3 region has the DNA TGTGCCAGTAGTGCCGGGACAGGCTCCTACGAGCAGTACTTC.

The V and J genes are TRBV6-1 and TRBJ1-1, with a possible D match to TRBD1 (5 bases). Germline V gene lookup returns CDR1 MNHNS and CDR2 SASEGT. V shed 7 bases and J shed 5 bases, with 14 bases lying between them. CDR3 length equals 13 residues. The CDR3 DNA sequence: TGTGCCAGCATTGAGACAGAGAGTACTGAAGCTTTCTTT. Encoded protein: CASIETESTEAFF.

The chain uses TRBV4-1 and TRBJ2-7; 8 nucleotides match TRBD2. V dropped 4 bases and J dropped 0; count of bases not matched to a gene: 11. From germline, CDR1 is MGHRA and CDR2 YSYEKL. CDR3 length: 17 residues. CDR3 amino acids: CASSLQFTSGSSYEQYF. CDR3 nucleotide sequence: TGCGCCAGCAGCCTACAATTCACTAGCGGAAGCTCCTACGAGCAGTACTTC.

In its sample, this clone was seen once. V usage is TRBV28 and J usage is TRBJ2-2, with 9 bases matching TRBD2. The germline V gene encodes CDR1 MDHEN and CDR2 SYDVKM. The CDR3 has 17 residues. V shed 3 bases, J shed 4 bases, and the junction held 9 bases outside the gene matches. This CDR3 is CASSFPLAGVSTGELFF. In nucleotides, the CDR3 is TGTGCCAGCAGTTTCCCCTTAGCGGGAGTAAGCACCGGGGAGCTGTTTTTT.

The chain links TRBV7-9 to TRBJ2-1, with 9 bases fitting TRBD1. The CDR3 covers 14 residues. The germline V gene has CDR1 SEHNR and CDR2 FQNEAQ (reference sequence). The ends lost 1 base at V and 9 bases at J; junction bases unmatched: 4. The CDR3 loop reads CASSLVRTGAEQFF. The DNA of the CDR3 is TGTGCCAGCAGCTTAGTTAGGACAGGGGCTGAGCAGTTCTTC.

V and J are TRBV27 and TRBJ1-5; D gene unclear. Per the germline V gene, CDR1 is MNHEY and CDR2 is SMNVEV (reference sequence). Between the trimmed V and J ends, which lost 8 bases and 7 bases, there was a span of 6 bases. The CDR3 is made up of 10 amino acids. CDR3 sequence reads: CASPEQPQHF. Written as DNA, the CDR3 is TGTGCCAGCCCCGAGCAGCCCCAGCATTTT.

This chain connects TRBV6-1 to TRBJ2-5; 8 bases match TRBD2. The CDR3 sequence is 15 residues long. Germline trimming cut 4 bases from V and 5 bases from J; bases unmatched to any gene: 9. The germline V gene encodes CDR1 MNHNS and CDR2 SASEGT. CDR3 in amino acids: CASSAPGLGGETQYF. Here the CDR3 DNA reads TGTGCCAGCAGTGCACCGGGACTAGGGGGGGAGACCCAGTACTTC.

This clone was seen a handful of times. The chain has TRBV28 and TRBJ2-1; TRBD2 matches 8 bases. The CDR3 consists of 16 residues. In germline, CDR1 is MDHEN, CDR2 SYDVKM. The J segment lost 6 bases and the V segment lost 6 bases, leaving 13 bases of the junction unmatched. CDR3 nucleotides: TGTGCCAGCAGACCCCCCGGGAGGGGGGGGTTCAATGAGCAGTTCTTC. Its protein product is CASRPPGRGGFNEQFF.

The J gene is TRBJ2-3, the V gene TRBV6-4; TRBD1 matches at 12 bases. This CDR3 region has 15 residues. Trimming cost V 2 bases and J 4 bases; bases outside gene matches: 1. Germline CDR1 and CDR2: MRHNA and SNTAGT. The CDR3 is CASSDGTGGPDTQYF. CDR3 sequence (DNA): TGTGCCAGCAGTGACGGGACAGGGGGCCCAGATACGCAGTATTTT.

J is TRBJ1-6 and V is TRBV15, with TRBD1 matching 10 bases. With V trimmed by 1 base and J by 10 bases, 4 bases remained unmatched. Germline assignment: CDR1 LNHNV and CDR2 YYDKDF (reference sequence). The CDR3 runs 15 residues. CDR3 in DNA: TGTGCCACCAGCAGAGCGAGGACAGGGGGATCACCCCTCCACTTT. It codes for CATSRARTGGSPLHF.

This clone was picked up one time. The V call is TRBV7-2, the J call TRBJ2-2; D is ambiguous. Per the germline V gene, CDR1 is SGHTA and CDR2 is FQGNSA. CDR3 size: 12 residues. V lost 5 bases to trimming and J lost 6 bases, with 7 bases between them. DNA of the CDR3: TGTGCCAGCAGCCAAGGAGCCGGGGAGCTGTTTTTT. Its translation: CASSQGAGELFF.

The V call is TRBV5-1, the J call TRBJ1-1, with TRBD1 identical over 7 bases. Looked up from germline, CDR1 is SGHRS and CDR2 is YFSETQ. The CDR3 totals 14 residues. J lost 4 bases, V lost 4 bases, and 7 bases had no gene match. The CDR3 spells CASSLGTAITEAFF. CDR3 sequence (DNA): TGCGCCAGCAGCCTCGGGACAGCCATCACTGAAGCTTTCTTT.

This clone was counted between two and nine times. The chain couples TRBV21-1 to TRBJ1-5. TRBV21-1 is designated a pseudogene. This CDR3 spans 12 amino acids. The CDR3 region is CASGRGGQPQHF. The CDR3 bases are TGTGCCAGCGGAAGGGGAGGTCAGCCCCAGCATTTT.

This clone has a single count. Distinct nucleotide sequences in the sample also encode this CDR3. V is TRBV29-1 and J is TRBJ1-1; D unclear. This CDR3 is built from 14 residues. The germline V and J ends were trimmed by 1 base and 1 base, with 10 bases remaining between them. The germline V gene has CDR1 SQVTM and CDR2 ANQGSEA. CDR3 loop: CSVEARVGNTEAFF. CDR3 sequence (DNA): TGCAGCGTTGAAGCGCGGGTGGGGAACACTGAAGCTTTCTTT.

J is TRBJ2-5 and V is TRBV6-6; 9 nucleotides line up with TRBD2. The J call may be wrong; the DNA end is better matched by TRBJ2-7. The CDR3 runs 16 residues. Germline V CDR1 and CDR2: MNHNY, SVGAGI (reference sequence). In nucleotides, the CDR3 is TGTGCCAGCAGTTCCCCTGAGAGCGGGAGGCCCTACGAGCAGTACTTC. This sequence encodes CASSSPESGRPYEQYF.

This clone was observed a few times. The chain carries TRBV21-1 and TRBJ2-3; the table gives TRBD2 as D, unverified against the DNA. TRBV21-1 corresponds to a pseudogene. The CDR3 extends over 15 amino acids. The CDR3 here is CASSNQREETDTQYF. The DNA for the CDR3 is TGTGCCAGCAGCAACCAGCGGGAGGAGACAGATACGCAGTATTTT.

Of note for this clone: The same CDR3 also results from other DNA sequences found in this sample. This rearrangement joins TRBV29-1 to TRBJ1-1; D is unclear. Germline CDR1 is SQVTM and CDR2 is ANQGSEA. The germline V and J ends were trimmed by 5 bases and 2 bases, with 12 bases remaining between them. The CDR3 runs to 13 residues. The CDR3 here is CSVHKTLNTEAFF. The CDR3, as DNA: TGCAGCGTTCACAAGACACTTAACACTGAAGCTTTCTTT. The full variable domain, its missing parts supplied by reference TRBV29-1 and TRBJ1-1, is SAVISQKPSRDICQRGTSLTIQCQVDSQVTMMFWYRQQPGQSLTLIATANQGSEATYESGFVIDKFPISRPNLTFSTLTVSNMSPEDSSIYLCSVHKTLNTEAFFGQGTRLTVV.

This chain connects TRBV27 to TRBJ2-7; D remains ambiguous. Germline lookup yields CDR1 MNHEY and CDR2 SMNVEV (reference sequence). Trimming removed 4 bases at V and 3 bases at J, with 13 bases between. This CDR3 is built from 14 residues. This CDR3 reads CASSSTTTVYEQYF. As DNA, the CDR3 is TGTGCCAGCAGTTCCACGACAACCGTCTACGAGCAGTACTTC.

This clone has only a few counts. J is TRBJ2-1 and V is TRBV7-9, with 10 bases lining up with TRBD2. V was pared by 5 bases and J by 7 bases, with 8 bases of the junction left unmatched. The CDR3 covers 15 residues. The V gene's germline CDR1 is SEHNR and CDR2 FQNEAQ (reference sequence). In DNA form, the CDR3 reads TGTGCCAGCAGCCCACTAGCGGGGATTACGAATGAGCAGTTCTTC. This translates into CASSPLAGITNEQFF. The full variable domain, its missing parts supplied by reference TRBV7-9 and TRBJ2-1, is DTGVSQNPRHKITKRGQNVTFRCDPISEHNRLYWYRQTLGQGPEFLTYFQNEAQLEKSRLLSDRFSAERPKGSFSTLEIQRTEQGDSAMYLCASSPLAGITNEQFFGPGTRLTVL.

The genes are TRBV12-5 and TRBJ1-1; 9 bases map to TRBD1. Looked up from germline, CDR1 is LGHNT and CDR2 is FRNRAP. The trim removed 0 bases at V and 4 bases at J, leaving 6 bases unmatched. The CDR3 runs 16 residues. The CDR3 protein is CASGLVKGDRATEAFF. The CDR3 DNA is TGTGCTAGTGGTTTGGTAAAGGGGGACAGGGCCACTGAAGCTTTCTTT. Complete variable domain (other parts from reference TRBV12-5 and TRBJ1-1): DARVTQTPRHKVTEMGQEVTMRCQPILGHNTVFWYRQTMMQGLELLAYFRNRAPLDDSGMPKDRFSAEMPDATLATLKIQPSEPRDSAVYFCASGLVKGDRATEAFFGQGTRLTVV.